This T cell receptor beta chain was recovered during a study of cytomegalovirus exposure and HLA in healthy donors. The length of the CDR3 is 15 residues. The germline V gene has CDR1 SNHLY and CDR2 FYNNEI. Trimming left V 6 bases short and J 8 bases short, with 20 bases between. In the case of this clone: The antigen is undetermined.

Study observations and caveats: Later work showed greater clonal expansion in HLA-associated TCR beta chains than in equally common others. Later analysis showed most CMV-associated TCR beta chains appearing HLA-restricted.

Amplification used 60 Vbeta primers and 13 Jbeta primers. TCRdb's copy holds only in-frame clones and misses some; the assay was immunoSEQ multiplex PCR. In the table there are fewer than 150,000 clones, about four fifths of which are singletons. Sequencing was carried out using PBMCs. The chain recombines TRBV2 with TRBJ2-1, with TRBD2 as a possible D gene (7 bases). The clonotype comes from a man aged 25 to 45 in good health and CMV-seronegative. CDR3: CASSVGGGRMYEQFF. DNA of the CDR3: TGTGCCAGCAGCGTTGGGGGCGGGAGAATGTATGAGCAGTTCTTC.